This T cell receptor (beta chain) was captured by sequencing in a study of OX40 agonist ivuxolimab in advanced cancers. Turning to the study itself: An anti-OX40 (CD134) antibody with agonistic activity, ivuxolimab, was administered to patients.

Libraries were prepared by immunoSEQ multiplex PCR; TCRdb keeps only in-frame clonotypes and omits some of them. The sample yields 150,000 to 180,000 clones, approximately 94% seen once. Concerning this clone itself: Its antigen remains unknown.

Study outcomes and limitations: Clonal expansion was seen in CD4+ and CD8+ blood T cells by week 6 at 0.1 to 3.0 mg/kg.

This CDR3 contains 20 residues. The germline V gene encodes CDR1 SGHNT and CDR2 YYREEE (reference sequence). V lost 5 bases to trimming and J lost 6 bases; unmatched junction nucleotides: 21. The rearrangement joins TRBV5-4 to TRBJ2-1, with TRBD2 identical over 12 bases. The source of this sequence is an adult with an advanced solid tumor such as melanoma, head and neck, liver or kidney cancer. The specimen comprised CD4+ or CD8+ T cells sorted from blood, sampled in a trial of the OX40 agonist ivuxolimab. This chain's CDR3 is CASRRRAASGGAKGSNEQFF. The CDR3 nucleotides read TGTGCCAGCAGACGGAGAGCGGCTAGCGGGGGGGCTAAAGGGTCCAATGAGCAGTTCTTC.